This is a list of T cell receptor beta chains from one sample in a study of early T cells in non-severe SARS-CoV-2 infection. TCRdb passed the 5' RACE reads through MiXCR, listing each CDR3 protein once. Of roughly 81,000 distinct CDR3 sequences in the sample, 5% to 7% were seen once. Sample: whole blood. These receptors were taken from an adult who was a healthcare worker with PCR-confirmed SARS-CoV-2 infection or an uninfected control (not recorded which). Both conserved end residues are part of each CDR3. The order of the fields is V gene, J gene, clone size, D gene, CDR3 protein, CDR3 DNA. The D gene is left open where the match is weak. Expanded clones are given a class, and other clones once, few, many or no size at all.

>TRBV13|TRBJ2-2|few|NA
CASSLNPGANTGELFF
TGTGCCAGCAGCTTAAATCCAGGGGCCAACACCGGGGAGCTGTTTTTT
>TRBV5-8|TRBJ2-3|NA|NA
CASSLEGAGDTQYF
TGTGCCAGCAGCTTGGAAGGGGCGGGAGATACGCAGTATTTT
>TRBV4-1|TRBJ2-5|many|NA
CASSHVLVSLETQYF
TGCGCCAGCAGCCATGTACTAGTGTCGCTAGAGACCCAGTACTTC
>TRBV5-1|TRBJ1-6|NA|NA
CASSLTGTPISPLHF
TGCGCCAGCAGCCTAACCGGGACCCCAATTTCACCCCTCCACTTT
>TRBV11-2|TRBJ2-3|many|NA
CASSFFADTQYF
TGTGCCAGCAGCTTTTTCGCAGATACGCAGTATTTT
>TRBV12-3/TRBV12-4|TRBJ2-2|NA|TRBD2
CASKSGGTGELFF
TGTGCCAGCAAGAGCGGGGGGACCGGGGAGCTGTTTTTT
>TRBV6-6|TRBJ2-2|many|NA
CASSYSRGTGTGELFF
TGTGCCAGCAGTTACTCGAGAGGGACCGGCACCGGGGAGCTGTTTTTT
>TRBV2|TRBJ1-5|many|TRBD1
CASSPTGEQPQHF
TGTGCCAGCAGCCCGACAGGGGAGCAGCCCCAGCATTTT
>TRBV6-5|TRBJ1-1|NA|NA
CASRRADSLGTEAFF
TGTGCCAGCCGACGCGCGGACAGTTTGGGCACTGAAGCTTTCTTT
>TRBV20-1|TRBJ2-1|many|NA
CSATLINEQFF
TGCAGTGCTACTCTGATCAATGAGCAGTTCTTC
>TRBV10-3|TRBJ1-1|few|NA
CAISEWGFEAFF
TGTGCCATCAGTGAGTGGGGATTTGAAGCTTTCTTT
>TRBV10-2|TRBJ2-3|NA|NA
CASSESRSTDTQYF
TGCGCCAGCAGTGAGTCGAGGAGCACAGATACGCAGTATTTT
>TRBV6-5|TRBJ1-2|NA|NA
CASSFYRGAPYGYTF
TGTGCCAGCAGTTTTTATCGGGGGGCGCCTTATGGCTACACCTTC
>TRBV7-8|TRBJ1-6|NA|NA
CASSLEQGYSPLHF
TGTGCCAGCAGCTTAGAGCAGGGTTATTCACCCCTCCACTTT
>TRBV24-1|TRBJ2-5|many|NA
CATSDSPRPPETQYF
TGTGCCACCAGTGATTCCCCCCGACCCCCAGAGACCCAGTACTTC
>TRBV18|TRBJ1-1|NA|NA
CASSPARWGTEAFF
TGTGCCAGCTCACCAGCTAGGTGGGGGACTGAAGCTTTCTTT
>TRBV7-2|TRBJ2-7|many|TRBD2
CASSLPGGDYEQYF
TGTGCCAGCAGCTTGCCGGGAGGGGACTACGAGCAGTACTTC
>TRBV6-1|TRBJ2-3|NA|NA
CASSEIKGGVGDTQYF
TGTGCCAGCAGTGAAATCAAGGGCGGCGTGGGAGATACGCAGTATTTT
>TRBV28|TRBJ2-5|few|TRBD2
CASNPGEGLRETQYF
TGTGCCAGCAACCCCGGGGAGGGGTTGCGAGAGACCCAGTACTTC
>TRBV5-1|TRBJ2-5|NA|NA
CASSPGYREQTQYF
TGCGCCAGCAGCCCGGGCTACAGGGAGCAGACCCAGTACTTC
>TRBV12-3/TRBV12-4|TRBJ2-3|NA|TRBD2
CASSPGSGGTTDTQYF
TGTGCCAGCAGTCCCGGTAGCGGGGGGACCACAGATACGCAGTATTTT
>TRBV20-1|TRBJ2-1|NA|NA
CSARRWDNEQFF
TGCAGTGCTAGGCGGTGGGACAATGAGCAGTTCTTC
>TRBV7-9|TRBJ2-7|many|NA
CASSTTASGEGYEQYF
TGTGCCAGCAGCACGACCGCCTCGGGAGAAGGCTACGAGCAGTACTTC
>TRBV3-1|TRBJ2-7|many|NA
CASSQRLTESYEQYF
TGTGCCAGCAGCCAACGTTTGACCGAATCCTACGAGCAGTACTTC
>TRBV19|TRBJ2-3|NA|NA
CASSKEGQSSFTDTQYF
TGTGCCAGTAGTAAGGAGGGACAGTCCTCTTTCACAGATACGCAGTATTTT
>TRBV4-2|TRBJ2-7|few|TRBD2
CASSPSFGREHEQYF
TGTGCCAGCAGCCCCTCTTTCGGGCGGGAGCACGAGCAGTACTTC
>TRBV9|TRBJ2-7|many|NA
CASSVDGASYEQYF
TGTGCCAGCAGCGTAGACGGGGCCTCCTACGAGCAGTACTTC
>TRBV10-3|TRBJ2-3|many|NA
CAISGGGPSTDTQYF
TGTGCCATCAGTGGGGGGGGGCCCAGCACAGATACGCAGTATTTT
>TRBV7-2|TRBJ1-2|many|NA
CASSLADGYTF
TGTGCCAGCAGCTTAGCGGATGGCTACACCTTC
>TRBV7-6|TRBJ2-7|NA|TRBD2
CASSNGLAGGDEQYF
TGTGCCAGCAGCAACGGACTAGCGGGGGGAGATGAGCAGTACTTC
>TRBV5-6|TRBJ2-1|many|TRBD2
CASNRDGSGGLYYNEQFF
TGTGCCAGCAACCGGGACGGGAGCGGGGGCCTCTACTACAATGAGCAGTTCTTC
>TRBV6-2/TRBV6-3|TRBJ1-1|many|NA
CASSHGTAEAFF
TGTGCCAGCAGTCACGGGACGGCTGAAGCTTTCTTT
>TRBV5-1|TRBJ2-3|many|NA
CASSLGSSDTQYF
TGCGCCAGCAGCTTGGGAAGTTCAGATACGCAGTATTTT
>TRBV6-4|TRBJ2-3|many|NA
CASSDKFEGGDTQYF
TGTGCCAGCAGTGACAAGTTCGAGGGGGGAGATACGCAGTATTTT
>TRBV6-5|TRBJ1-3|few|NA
CASTWQGGNTIYF
TGTGCCAGCACTTGGCAGGGAGGAAACACCATATATTTT
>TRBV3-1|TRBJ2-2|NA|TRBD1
CASSRGQGETGELFF
TGTGCCAGCAGCCGAGGACAGGGGGAAACCGGGGAGCTGTTTTTT
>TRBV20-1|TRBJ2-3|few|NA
CSARLGDPTDTQYF
TGCAGTGCTAGATTGGGGGACCCCACAGATACGCAGTATTTT
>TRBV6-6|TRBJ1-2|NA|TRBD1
CASSYSNYRDRGSLGYTF
TGTGCCAGCAGTTACTCCAATTATAGGGACAGGGGCTCCCTTGGCTACACCTTC
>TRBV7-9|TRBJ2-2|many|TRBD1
CASTHPTWGQQNTGELFF
TGTGCCAGTACACACCCCACTTGGGGACAGCAAAACACCGGGGAGCTGTTTTTT
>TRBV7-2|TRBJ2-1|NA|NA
CASSLEYNNEQFF
TGTGCCAGCAGCCTCGAATATAACAATGAGCAGTTCTTC
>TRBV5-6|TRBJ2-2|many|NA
CASSPKFRQGPTGELFF
TGTGCCAGCAGTCCTAAGTTTCGGCAGGGCCCCACCGGGGAGCTGTTTTTT
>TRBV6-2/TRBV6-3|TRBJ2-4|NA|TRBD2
CASSDRTSREAKNIQYF
TGTGCCAGCAGTGACCGGACTAGCCGCGAAGCCAAAAACATTCAGTACTTC
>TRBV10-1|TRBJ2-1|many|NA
CASRCGGDEQFF
TGCGCCAGCAGATGCGGCGGGGATGAGCAGTTCTTC
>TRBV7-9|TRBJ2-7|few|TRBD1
CASSFRDRAHEQYF
TGTGCCAGCAGCTTCCGGGACAGGGCCCACGAGCAGTACTTC
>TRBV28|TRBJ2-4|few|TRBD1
CASSLLPGTGRNIQYF
TGTGCCAGCAGTTTACTCCCAGGGACAGGGAGAAACATTCAGTACTTC
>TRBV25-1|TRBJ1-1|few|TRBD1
CASSDNLQGSTEAFF
TGTGCCAGCAGTGATAACTTACAGGGGAGCACTGAAGCTTTCTTT
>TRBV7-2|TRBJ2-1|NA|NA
CATSGGSTYNEQFF
TGTGCCACCTCGGGCGGTTCAACCTACAATGAGCAGTTCTTC
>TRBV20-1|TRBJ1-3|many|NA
CSARSSGNTIYF
TGCAGTGCTAGATCTTCTGGAAACACCATATATTTT
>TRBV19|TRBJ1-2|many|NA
CASSSRAYYGYTF
TGTGCCAGTAGTTCCCGGGCATACTATGGCTACACCTTC
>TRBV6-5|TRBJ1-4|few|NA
CASSSPSTNEKLFF
TGTGCCAGCAGCTCTCCCTCAACTAATGAAAAACTGTTTTTT
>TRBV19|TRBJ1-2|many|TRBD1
CASSIARDRFNYGYTF
TGTGCCAGTAGTATAGCCCGGGACAGGTTTAACTATGGCTACACCTTC
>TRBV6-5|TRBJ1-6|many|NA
CASRGSQVRNSYNSPLHF
TGTGCCAGCAGGGGGTCACAGGTCCGAAATTCCTATAATTCACCCCTCCACTTT
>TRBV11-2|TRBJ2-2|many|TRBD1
CASSLRPPGQGLPGELFF
TGTGCCAGCAGCTTACGCCCCCCGGGACAGGGACTCCCCGGGGAGCTGTTTTTT
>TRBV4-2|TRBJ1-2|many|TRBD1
CASSQDRDSWYGYTF
TGTGCCAGCAGCCAAGACCGGGACAGTTGGTATGGCTACACCTTC
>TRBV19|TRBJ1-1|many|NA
CASKPPMNTEAFF
TGTGCCAGCAAACCCCCTATGAACACTGAAGCTTTCTTT
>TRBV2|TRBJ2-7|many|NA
CASSLRYFSYEQYF
TGTGCCAGCAGTCTCCGATACTTCTCCTACGAGCAGTACTTC
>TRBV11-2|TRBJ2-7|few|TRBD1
CASSFSGQPYEQYF
TGTGCCAGCAGCTTTTCGGGACAGCCCTACGAGCAGTACTTC
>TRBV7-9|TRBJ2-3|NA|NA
CASSPSRPGSVGTDTQYF
TGTGCCAGCAGCCCCAGTCGACCGGGGTCAGTCGGCACAGATACGCAGTATTTT